The 32 T cell receptor beta chains presented below share a single source sample, sequenced in a study of cytomegalovirus exposure and HLA in healthy donors. Researchers ran the PCR with 60 Vbeta and 13 Jbeta primers. The repertoire was sequenced with immunoSEQ multiplex PCR; TCRdb's copy has only in-frame clones and lacks some. The repertoire consists of some 160,000 clones, with 70% to 85% occurring once and the leading ten covering 1.6%. The specimen was PBMCs. The receptor set was obtained from a woman between 25 and 40 years old in good health and CMV-seronegative.

The rearrangement links TRBV5-1 to TRBJ1-1; D is undetermined. The CDR3 extends over 13 amino acids. Germline V gene sequence: CDR1 SGHRS, CDR2 YFSETQ. Trimming removed 5 bases from V and 1 base from J, with 9 bases in between. CDR3 loop: CASRTQPNTEAFF. The CDR3 DNA reads TGCGCCAGCAGGACTCAGCCGAACACTGAAGCTTTCTTT.

The chain combines TRBV14 with TRBJ2-1; 8 positions match TRBD2. V shed 6 bases, J shed 4 bases, and the junction held 5 bases outside the gene matches. Germline V gene lookup returns CDR1 SGHDN and CDR2 FVKESK. This CDR3 comprises 14 residues. The CDR3: CASSMVAGYNEQFF. CDR3 DNA sequence: TGTGCCAGCAGTATGGTAGCGGGGTACAATGAGCAGTTCTTC.

This clone was detected only a few times. The V and J genes are TRBV11-2 and TRBJ2-1; 10 bases are shared with TRBD2. CDR3 length: 15 amino acids. The germline gives CDR1 SGHAT, CDR2 FQNNGV. Trimming at V came to 4 bases and at J to 6 bases, leaving 6 bases not matched to a gene. CDR3 residues: CASSSLAGAVNEQFF. DNA of the CDR3: TGTGCCAGCAGCTCTCTAGCGGGAGCGGTCAATGAGCAGTTCTTC. Filled out from reference TRBV11-2 and TRBJ2-1, the complete variable domain reads EAGVAQSPRYKIIEKRQSVAFWCNPISGHATLYWYQQILGQGPKLLIQFQNNGVVDDSQLPKDRFSAERLKGVDSTLKIQPAKLEDSAVYLCASSSLAGAVNEQFFGPGTRLTVL.

The chain links TRBV19 to TRBJ2-1, with D tentatively TRBD2 (6 bases). The length of the CDR3 is 14 residues. Trimming pared 6 bases from V and 6 bases from J, leaving 15 bases between. Germline V gene data show CDR1 as LNHDA and CDR2 as SQIVND (reference sequence). The CDR3 DNA reads TGTGCCAGTAGCCTTAGCGGCCCAAGCAATGAGCAGTTCTTC. It codes for CASSLSGPSNEQFF. Complete variable domain (other parts from reference TRBV19 and TRBJ2-1): DGGITQSPKYLFRKEGQNVTLSCEQNLNHDAMYWYRQDPGQGLRLIYYSQIVNDFQKGDIAEGYSVSREKKESFPLTVTSAQKNPTAFYLCASSLSGPSNEQFFGPGTRLTVL.

CDR3 sequence: CASKTSTYNEQFF. In DNA form, the CDR3 reads TGCGCCAGCAAAACGTCCACTTACAATGAGCAGTTCTTC. The chain recombines TRBV4-1 with TRBJ2-1; D unresolved. CDR1 is MGHRA and CDR2 is YSYEKL in the germline V gene. The germline V and J ends were trimmed by 7 bases and 4 bases, with 11 bases remaining between them. This CDR3 contains 13 residues.

This clone was found once. The chain couples TRBV7-2 to TRBJ2-1; 7 nucleotides line up with TRBD2. Per the germline V gene, CDR1 is SGHTA and CDR2 is FQGNSA. The CDR3 length is 14 residues. V lost 4 bases and J lost 1; bases outside the gene matches: 1. The DNA of the CDR3 is TGTGCCAGCAGCTCGGGACTATCCTACAATGAGCAGTTCTTC. Translation gives CASSSGLSYNEQFF.

V and J are TRBV7-8 and TRBJ2-5, with a tentative D call TRBD1 (7 bases). V shed 2 bases and J shed 5 bases, with 18 bases lying between them. The CDR3 loop spans 16 amino acids. CDR1 is SGHVS and CDR2 is FQNEAQ in the germline V gene. The CDR3 nucleotides read TGTGCCAGCAGCTTACAAGGGGGCAGGGGGAGGGAGACCCAGTACTTC. It is translated as CASSLQGGRGRETQYF.

Of note for this clone: At one end, the junction sequence differs from germline, possibly due to a read error. V gene TRBV7-9 combines with J gene TRBJ1-4; 9 bases align to TRBD1. The CDR3 extends over 14 amino acids. CDR1 SEHNR and CDR2 FQNEAQ come from the germline V gene (reference sequence). DNA of the CDR3: TGTTCCAGCAGACGGACAGGGGAAGGTGAAAAACTGTTTTTT. Translation gives CSSRRTGEGEKLFF.

This clone was seen more than once but under ten times. The V and J genes are TRBV27 and TRBJ2-2; D not resolved. The germline V and J ends were trimmed by 3 bases and 2 bases, with 7 bases remaining between them. Germline V gives CDR1 MNHEY, CDR2 SMNVEV (reference sequence). This CDR3 comprises 14 residues. The CDR3 region has the DNA TGTGCCAGCAGTTTCTTGGGCAACACCGGGGAGCTGTTTTTT. The encoded protein is CASSFLGNTGELFF.

CDR3 region: CASRTSGTTGELFF. Here the CDR3 DNA reads TGTGCCAGCCGGACTAGCGGGACCACCGGGGAGCTGTTTTTT. V gene TRBV7-3 combines with J gene TRBJ2-2; 12 nucleotides match TRBD2. The CDR3 sequence is 14 residues long. CDR1 is SGHTA, CDR2 FQGTGA, per germline. J lost 4 bases, V lost 8 bases, and 2 bases had no gene match.

This chain links TRBV27 with TRBJ2-3; D is uncertain. V was shortened by 4 bases and J by 1 base, with 6 bases between the two germline ends. Germline CDR1 and CDR2: MNHEY and SMNVEV (reference sequence). The CDR3 has 13 residues. Here the CDR3 DNA reads TGTGCCAGCAGTTATCTTGGCACAGATACGCAGTATTTT. This translates into CASSYLGTDTQYF.

V usage is TRBV6-5 and J usage is TRBJ2-3, with TRBD1 as a possible D gene (6 bases). V lost 4 bases to trimming and J lost 2 bases, with 10 bases between them. Germline V gene sequence: CDR1 MNHEY, CDR2 SVGAGI. This CDR3 comprises 14 residues. CDR3 in amino acids: CASSWTDDTDTQYF. CDR3 nucleotides: TGTGCCAGCAGTTGGACAGACGACACAGATACGCAGTATTTT.

The chain carries TRBV7-9 and TRBJ1-4, with a possible D match to TRBD1 (5 bases). This CDR3 has 16 residues. Germline values: CDR1 SEHNR, CDR2 FQNEAQ (reference sequence). The germline V and J ends were trimmed by 2 bases and 2 bases, with 12 bases remaining between them. CDR3 in DNA: TGTGCCAGCAGCTTACTCAGGGAGGGGACTAATGAAAAACTGTTTTTT. Translation gives CASSLLREGTNEKLFF. Using reference TRBV7-9 and TRBJ1-4 for the parts outside the CDR3, the full variable domain is DTGVSQNPRHKITKRGQNVTFRCDPISEHNRLYWYRQTLGQGPEFLTYFQNEAQLEKSRLLSDRFSAERPKGSFSTLEIQRTEQGDSAMYLCASSLLREGTNEKLFFGSGTQLSVL.

V gene TRBV9 combines with J gene TRBJ1-1; 8 nucleotides match TRBD1. The ends lost 2 bases at V and 5 bases at J; junction bases unmatched: 8. This CDR3 region has 15 residues. Germline values: CDR1 SGDLS, CDR2 YYNGEE. The CDR3 here is CASSVDRGGGTEAFF. DNA for the CDR3: TGTGCCAGCAGCGTTGACAGGGGAGGGGGGACTGAAGCTTTCTTT.

V gene TRBV27 combines with J gene TRBJ2-7; D is unclear. The germline CDR1 and CDR2 sequences are MNHEY and SMNVEV (reference sequence). The CDR3 spans 15 residues. Trimming stripped 2 bases from V and 2 bases from J, with 13 bases between. The CDR3 DNA reads as TGTGCCAGCAGTTTAGCGACTTATCGGGCCTACGAGCAGTACTTC. This codes for CASSLATYRAYEQYF.

The chain recombines TRBV28 with TRBJ1-5; D is uncertain. The germline gives CDR1 MDHEN, CDR2 SYDVKM. There are 14 residues in the CDR3. The V and J ends lost 11 bases and 2 bases respectively, with 16 bases between them. The DNA for the CDR3 is TGTGCCTTAACTCGACCCGGGGGCAATCAGCCCCAGCATTTT. It is translated as CALTRPGGNQPQHF. Looking up the rest from reference TRBV28 and TRBJ1-5 gives the full variable domain: DVKVTQSSRYLVKRTGEKVFLECVQDMDHENMFWYRQDPGLGLRLIYFSYDVKMKEKGDIPEGYSVSREKKERFSLILESASTNQTSMYLCALTRPGGNQPQHFGDGTRLSIL.

The J gene is TRBJ1-1, the V gene TRBV9; unclear D gene. CDR1 and CDR2 (germline): SGDLS, YYNGEE. This CDR3 is built from 13 residues. V lost 0 bases, J lost 7 bases, and 10 bases lay in between. The CDR3 loop reads CASSVAKAGEAFF. The CDR3 bases are TGTGCCAGCAGCGTAGCGAAGGCGGGTGAAGCTTTCTTT.

The chain employs TRBV6-1 and TRBJ2-3; possible D gene TRBD2, 7 bases. Germline V CDR1 and CDR2: MNHNS, SASEGT. Trimming cost V 11 bases and J 3 bases, with 15 bases left between them. This CDR3 is 13 amino acids long. CDR3 coding DNA: TGTGCCGGGATTAGGGGGGGAACAGATACGCAGTATTTT. This codes for CAGIRGGTDTQYF.

J is TRBJ2-2 and V is TRBV7-9; TRBD1 matches at 8 bases. V shed 2 bases and J 4 bases; nucleotides not matched to a gene: 3. The CDR3 has 15 amino acids. Germline V gives CDR1 SEHNR, CDR2 FQNEAQ (reference sequence). CDR3 region: CASSLSDRATGELFF. The CDR3 DNA reads TGTGCCAGCAGCTTATCGGACAGGGCCACCGGGGAGCTGTTTTTT.

The V and J genes are TRBV10-3 and TRBJ1-2; 11 bases line up with TRBD1. Germline V gene lookup returns CDR1 ENHRY and CDR2 SYGVKD. The CDR3 consists of 15 residues. J lost 5 bases, V lost 11 bases, and 13 bases had no gene match. The CDR3 spells CASTTRDRGDYGYTF. In nucleotides, the CDR3 is TGTGCCTCGACAACCCGGGACAGGGGGGATTATGGCTACACCTTC.

This clone came up a few times. The chain has TRBV9 and TRBJ2-1; 10 bases match TRBD2. This CDR3 is built from 15 residues. The junction had 10 bases not matched to a gene; V was cut back by 4 bases and J by 9 bases. Germline-derived CDR1 and CDR2 are SGDLS and YYNGEE. CDR3 region: CASSLSGRAPIEQFF. The CDR3 nucleotides are TGTGCCAGCAGCCTAAGCGGGAGGGCCCCGATTGAGCAGTTCTTC. Full variable domain (rest looked up from reference TRBV9 and TRBJ2-1): DSGVTQTPKHLITATGQRVTLRCSPRSGDLSVYWYQQSLDQGLQFLIQYYNGEERAKGNILERFSAQQFPDLHSELNLSSLELGDSALYFCASSLSGRAPIEQFFGPGTRLTVL.

The chain has TRBV27 and TRBJ2-7, with 8 bases that match TRBD1. The V and J ends lost 5 bases and 5 bases, in that order; junction bases with no gene match: 5. This CDR3 comprises 13 residues. Germline assignment: CDR1 MNHEY and CDR2 SMNVEV (reference sequence). The CDR3: CASSPRTGHEQYF. The CDR3 DNA reads TGTGCCAGCAGTCCTCGGACAGGGCACGAGCAGTACTTC.

This rearrangement joins TRBV7-6 to TRBJ2-2, with TRBD1 matching 12 bases. Germline CDR1 SGHVS, CDR2 FNYEAQ. V shed 8 bases and J 4 bases; nucleotides not matched to a gene: 5. The CDR3 is made up of 15 amino acids. This CDR3 is CASRGTGGFTGELFF. The CDR3 coding sequence is TGTGCCAGCCGGGGGACAGGGGGCTTCACCGGGGAGCTGTTTTTT.

This chain uses TRBV25-1 with TRBJ1-2, with D possibly being TRBD1 (6 bases). CDR3 size: 14 residues. Trimming stripped 7 bases from V and 6 bases from J, with 18 bases between. Per germline, CDR1 MGHDK and CDR2 SYGVNS. Here the CDR3 DNA reads TGTGCCAGCACCCCGGGGGGGCCTTACCATGGCTACACCTTC. Amino acid sequence: CASTPGGPYHGYTF.

This chain links TRBV30 with TRBJ1-5; 7 bases align to TRBD1. The CDR3 is made up of 16 amino acids. The V segment lost 2 bases and the J segment 3 bases; nucleotides outside the gene matches: 10. Looked up from germline, CDR1 is GTSNPN and CDR2 is SVGIG (reference sequence). CDR3 coding DNA: TGTGCCTGGAGTTACGATGAAGGGGGCAACAATCAGCCCCAGCATTTT. It specifies CAWSYDEGGNNQPQHF.

The chain links TRBV15 to TRBJ1-2, with a weak D call TRBD1 (5 bases). The V and J ends lost 3 bases and 8 bases respectively, with 13 bases between them. From germline, CDR1 is LNHNV and CDR2 YYDKDF (reference sequence). This CDR3 comprises 13 residues. This CDR3 is CATSRGGVTGYTF. The DNA of the CDR3 is TGTGCCACCAGCAGGGGGGGGGTTACCGGCTACACCTTC. Full variable domain (outside the CDR3, taken from reference TRBV15 and TRBJ1-2): DAMVIQNPRYQVTQFGKPVTLSCSQTLNHNVMYWYQQKSSQAPKLLFHYYDKDFNNEADTPDNFQSRRPNTSFCFLDIRSPGLGDTAMYLCATSRGGVTGYTFGSGTRLTVV.

This sequence joins TRBV2 and TRBJ1-3; 7 positions agree with TRBD1. V trimming: 6 bases; J trimming: 3 bases; junction bases outside the gene matches: 5. The CDR3 consists of 14 residues. The V gene's germline CDR1 is SNHLY and CDR2 FYNNEI. The CDR3 DNA is TGTGCCAGCAGGGCAGGGGGTAGTGGAAACACCATATATTTT. It codes for CASRAGGSGNTIYF.

The V gene is TRBV6-1, the J gene TRBJ1-2, with D tentatively TRBD1 (6 bases). With 6 bases removed from V and 8 bases from J, the gap between germline ends came to 7 bases. This CDR3 has 10 amino acids. CDR1 is MNHNS and CDR2 is SASEGT in the germline V gene. CDR3 nucleotides: TGTGCCAGCAGGCAGGGGGGCTACACCTTC. Protein sequence: CASRQGGYTF.

The V gene is TRBV19, the J gene TRBJ2-7; TRBD2 agrees at 9 bases. There are 16 residues in the CDR3. After removal of 5 bases from V and 2 bases from J, the junction contained 10 bases not matched to a gene. The germline V gene has CDR1 LNHDA and CDR2 SQIVND (reference sequence). CDR3 protein: CASSSGTSWVPYEQYF. Written as DNA, the CDR3 is TGTGCCAGTAGTTCCGGGACTAGCTGGGTTCCCTACGAGCAGTACTTC.

The chain combines TRBV12-5 with TRBJ1-5; D is perhaps TRBD1 (5 bases). Germline CDR1 LGHNT, CDR2 FRNRAP. Trimming cost V 3 bases and J 5 bases, with 11 bases left between them. CDR3 length: 14 residues. CDR3 nucleotides: TGTGCTAGTGGTTTTGGGGCTAAGGATCAGCCCCAGCATTTT. It is translated as CASGFGAKDQPQHF.

Worth noting for this clone: One end of the junction is discordant with germline, which a read error may explain. The chain joins TRBV4-1 to TRBJ2-4, with 7 bases that match TRBD2. In germline, CDR1 is MGHRA, CDR2 YSYEKL. The CDR3 has 12 residues. This CDR3 is CASSQDSGRRVF. The CDR3 DNA sequence: TGCGCCAGCAGCCAAGATTCCGGGAGGAGGGTTTTC.

This chain uses TRBV5-1 with TRBJ2-7, with 10 positions matching TRBD2. The CDR3 has 18 amino acids. Germline CDR1 and CDR2: SGHRS and YFSETQ. J lost 0 bases, V lost 5 bases, and 14 bases had no gene match. The CDR3 nucleotides read TGCGCCAGCAGTTCTACGGGACTAGCGTCCCCGAGCTCCTACGAGCAGTACTTC. This translates into CASSSTGLASPSSYEQYF.